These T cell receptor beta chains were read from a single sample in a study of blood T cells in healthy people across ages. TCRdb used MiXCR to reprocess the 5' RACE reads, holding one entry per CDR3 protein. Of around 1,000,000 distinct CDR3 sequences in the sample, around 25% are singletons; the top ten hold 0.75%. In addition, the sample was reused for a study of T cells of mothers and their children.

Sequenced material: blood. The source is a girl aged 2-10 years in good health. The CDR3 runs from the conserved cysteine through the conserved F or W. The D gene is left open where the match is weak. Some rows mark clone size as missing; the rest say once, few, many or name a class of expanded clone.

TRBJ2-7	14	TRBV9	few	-	TGTGCCAGCAGCGTAGGAGGGGGGCCCTACGAGCAGTACTTC	CASSVGGGPYEQYF
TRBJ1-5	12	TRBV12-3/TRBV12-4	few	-	TGTGCCAGCAGGTTTAGCAATCAGCCCCAGCATTTT	CASRFSNQPQHF
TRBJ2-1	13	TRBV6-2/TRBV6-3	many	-	TGTGCCTCTCAACCGACTCTTTACAATGAGCAGTTCTTC	CASQPTLYNEQFF
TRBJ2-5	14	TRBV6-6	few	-	TGTGCCAGCAGCCTACATCCGTACCAAGAGACCCAGTACTTC	CASSLHPYQETQYF
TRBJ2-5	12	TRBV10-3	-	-	TGTGCCATCAGCGGGTCAGAAGAGACCCAGTACTTC	CAISGSEETQYF
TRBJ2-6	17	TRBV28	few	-	TGTGCCAGCGCCGCGGAGCAGGGGCAGACCGGGGCCAACGTCCTGACTTTC	CASAAEQGQTGANVLTF
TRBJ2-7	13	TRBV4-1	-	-	TGCGCCAGCAGCCAACCCGGAGCCTACGAGCAGTACTTC	CASSQPGAYEQYF
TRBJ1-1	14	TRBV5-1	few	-	TGCGCCAGCAGCTCACAGGGAGCCTTCACTGAAGCTTTCTTT	CASSSQGAFTEAFF
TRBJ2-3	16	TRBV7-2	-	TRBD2	TGTGCCAGCAGCTTAGTTAGCGGGGATAGCACAGATACGCAGTATTTT	CASSLVSGDSTDTQYF
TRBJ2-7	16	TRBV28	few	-	TGTGCCAGCAGTCTACCCTCGGGCGTCACAAACTACGAGCAGTACTTC	CASSLPSGVTNYEQYF
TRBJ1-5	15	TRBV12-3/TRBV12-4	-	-	TGTGCCAGCAGCTCCCGGGACGTAGGCAATCAGCCCCAGCATTTT	CASSSRDVGNQPQHF
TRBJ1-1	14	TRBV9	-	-	TGTGCCAGCAGCGTAGAAGCGATGAACACTGAAGCTTTCTTT	CASSVEAMNTEAFF